Listed here are 2 T cell receptor beta chains from one sample, sequenced in a study of T cells in tumors after PD-1 blockade. Clones were read by immunoSEQ multiplex PCR, and TCRdb kept only the in-frame ones, dropping some. Found here are about 24,000 clones, 65% to 85% of them singletons; the top ten hold approximately 12%. Sequencing used PBMCs, obtained after anti-PD-1 treatment. The source of these receptors is a human donor with basal cell carcinoma.

The V call is TRBV6-5, the J call TRBJ1-5, with 7 bases identical to TRBD1. The V segment lost 6 bases and the J segment 2 bases; nucleotides outside the gene matches: 7. Germline V gives CDR1 MNHEY, CDR2 SVGAGI. This CDR3 is 15 amino acids long. CDR3 residues: CASRAAGGGNQPQHF. Here the CDR3 DNA reads TGTGCCAGCAGAGCCGCAGGGGGAGGCAATCAGCCCCAGCATTTT.

In DNA form, the CDR3 reads TGTGCCAGCAGCTTGATCACAGGGTACGAGCAGTTCTTC. Translated, it gives CASSLITGYEQFF. The rearrangement uses TRBV5-5 and TRBJ2-1, with D tentatively TRBD1 (6 bases). Trimming shortened V by 1 base and J by 10 bases, and 12 bases separated the two germline ends. This CDR3 is built from 13 residues. Germline CDR1 reads SGHKS; CDR2 reads YYEKEE (reference sequence).